This section outlines one TCR beta chain sequence together with its context. Using immunoSEQ multiplex PCR, the repertoire was profiled, and TCRdb retains in-frame clones only, with some absent. The data contain 200,000 to 300,000 clones, about 90% of them singletons. The data originate from a study of blood T cell repertoires in COVID-19. Background on the study: Material from acute and convalescent COVID-19 was sourced from the United States, Italy and Spain.

CDR3 length: 17 residues. Trimming cost V 5 bases and J 6 bases; bases outside gene matches: 17. In germline, CDR1 is SNHLY, CDR2 FYNNEI. The clonotype comes from a woman between 35 and 50 years old who had been exposed to COVID-19. This chain connects TRBV2 to TRBJ2-3; 7 bases align to TRBD2. Sequencing used PBMCs or T cells enriched from blood (not recorded which). For the CDR3, the DNA is TGTGCCAGCAGTTTCATTATACGAGCGGGATTTTCTGATACGCAGTATTTT. This encodes CASSFIIRAGFSDTQYF.